This TCR beta chain was retrieved from a study of T-cell memory formation after mild COVID-19 (dated by TCRdb to about 2021). Background for the entire study: Most TCR sequence clusters were specific to one of the two donors. Longitudinal TCRalpha and TCRbeta repertoire sequencing tracked T-cell clones expanding and contracting after mild COVID-19 in two donors. The cohort comprised two young, previously healthy adult volunteers, one female and one male. Overall study outcomes, separate from this receptor: From day 15 to 85, contracting clones showed balanced CD4/CD8 phenotypes, whereas a second wave of clones that expanded from day 15 to 37 leaned towards CD4+. Only a couple of mild cases were covered in the study, and larger cohorts including severe cases with pre-infection samples were considered necessary. Some responding clones were detected in pre-infection memory, suggesting pre-existing cross-reactive memory T cells joined the SARS-CoV-2 response. Contracting CD4+ clones appeared mostly in the CM and EM memory subsets, whereas CD8+ clones were enriched in EMRA. SARS-CoV-2 specificity was not confirmed for the second-wave clones peaking on day 37.

V lost 5 bases and J lost 7 bases, and the count of bases not matched to a germline gene is 11. From the germline V gene, CDR1 is SGHTA and CDR2 is FQGNSA. Taken from cysteine to phenylalanine, the CDR3 has 15 residues. Here the CDR3 DNA is all that survives: 45 bases in frame from base 1. Comments on this clonotype: Its antigen remains unidentified. Nothing much larger sits one base from this clone, and base qualities are not available.

Reads for this sample came from an Illumina NovaSeq 6000. TCRalpha and TCRbeta cDNA libraries were built by 5'RACE with constant-segment primers, adding sample barcodes and unique molecular identifiers. RNA was extracted from every sample with Trizol reagent. Library amplification was performed in two PCR steps, and a second sample barcode and Illumina TruSeq adapters were introduced in the second step. The libraries were sequenced on an Illumina NovaSeq using 2 x 150 bp paired-end reads. As for the authors' bioinformatics: With migec v1.2.7, reads were demultiplexed and then collapsed into UMI-guided consensus sequences. With mixcr v2.1.11, UMI consensuses were aligned to TRA and TRB V and J templates and assembled into clonotypes. Expanded or contracted clonotypes were those called significant by both edgeR and NoisET, with noise models trained on biological replicates. For edgeR calls, a false discovery rate-adjusted p below 0.01 and a log2 fold-change threshold of 1 were applied. As an exploratory analysis of dynamics, max-normalized trajectories of the 1000 most abundant clonotypes were examined with PCA combined with hierarchical clustering. Separately sequenced CD4+ and CD8+ repertoires were used to assign the CD4 or CD8 phenotype of responding clones. The public reads were reanalyzed by TCRdb: fastp trimming at Q25, MiXCR alignment, in-frame beta chains only. Rows merge per CDR3 protein into single entries with the most common DNA and genes. TCRdb's processing, not the study's, gives the V and J calls here. The sample table records 55,000 to 75,000 distinct CDR3 sequences; roughly 25% of these occur just once. The ten largest clones take up 35% to 45% of the sample.

Ficoll-Paque density gradient centrifugation was the method used to isolate PBMCs. The sequence was collected from a man aged 18 to 30 who had mild COVID-19 (a few samples of this study predate the infection). The sample titles of this study are shuffled in the database, so cell type and time point are left out; the donor was told from shared clones. The sample consisted of PBMCs or a T cell subset sorted from them (not recorded which). The chain links TRBV7-2 with TRBJ2-3; 8 bases in between match TRBD2. Here is the DNA: TGTGCCAGCAGCCCTCCGACCCGGGGGGGTCATACGCAGTATTTT. It translates to CASSPPTRGGHTQYF.